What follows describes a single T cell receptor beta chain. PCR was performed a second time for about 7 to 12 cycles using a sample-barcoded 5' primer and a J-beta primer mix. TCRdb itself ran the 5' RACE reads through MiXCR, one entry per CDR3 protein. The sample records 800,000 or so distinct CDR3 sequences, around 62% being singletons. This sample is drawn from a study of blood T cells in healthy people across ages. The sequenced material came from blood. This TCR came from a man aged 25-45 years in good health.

CDR3 sequence reads: CASSLENRAGQPQHF. The CDR3 DNA is TGTGCCAGCAGCTTGGAAAACAGGGCGGGTCAGCCCCAGCATTTT. V gene TRBV5-5 combines with J gene TRBJ1-5, with TRBD1 as a possible D gene (6 bases). The CDR3 runs to 15 residues. Germline V CDR1 and CDR2: SGHKS, YYEKEE (reference sequence). Trimming stripped 0 bases from V and 6 bases from J, with 13 bases between.